This record concerns one T cell receptor (beta chain) sequence. Distinct nucleotide sequences in the sample also encode this CDR3. This sample's time point: after neoadjuvant nivolumab, at surgical resection. The data are from a study of neoadjuvant anti-PD-1 for oral cavity cancer. The overall study: Around day 43, patients without progression received a fourth nivolumab dose before surgery.

Germline V gene data show CDR1 as LNHDA and CDR2 as SQIVND (reference sequence). The CDR3 consists of 14 residues. The V and J ends lost 5 bases and 2 bases, in that order; junction bases with no gene match: 3. The repertoire was sequenced with immunoSEQ multiplex PCR; TCRdb's copy has only in-frame clones and lacks some. The sample includes some 30,000 clones, just under 80% seen only once; the top ten take 3% to 3.5%. The chain carries TRBV19 and TRBJ1-2; 9 nucleotides align to TRBD1. The sample in question was PBMCs, obtained after nivolumab (anti-PD-1) treatment. The origin of this receptor is a person between 40 and 85 years old with oral cavity squamous cell carcinoma. The CDR3 loop reads CASSVQGANYGYTF. CDR3 bases: TGTGCCAGTAGTGTACAGGGGGCCAACTATGGCTACACCTTC. Drawing the rest from reference TRBV19 and TRBJ1-2, the complete variable domain is DGGITQSPKYLFRKEGQNVTLSCEQNLNHDAMYWYRQDPGQGLRLIYYSQIVNDFQKGDIAEGYSVSREKKESFPLTVTSAQKNPTAFYLCASSVQGANYGYTFGSGTRLTVV.